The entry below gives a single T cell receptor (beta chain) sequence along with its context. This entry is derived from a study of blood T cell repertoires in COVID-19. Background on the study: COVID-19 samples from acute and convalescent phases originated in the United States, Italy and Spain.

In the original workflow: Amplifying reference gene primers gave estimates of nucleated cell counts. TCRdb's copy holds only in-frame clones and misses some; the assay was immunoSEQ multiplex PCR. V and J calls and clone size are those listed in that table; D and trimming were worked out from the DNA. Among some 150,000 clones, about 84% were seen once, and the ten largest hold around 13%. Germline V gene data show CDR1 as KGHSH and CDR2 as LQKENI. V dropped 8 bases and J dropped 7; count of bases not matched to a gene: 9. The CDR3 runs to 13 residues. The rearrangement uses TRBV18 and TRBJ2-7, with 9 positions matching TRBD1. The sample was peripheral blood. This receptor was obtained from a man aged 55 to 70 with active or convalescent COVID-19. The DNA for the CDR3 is TGTGCCAGCAACCCGGACAGGGGAGTAGAGCAGTACTTC. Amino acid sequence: CASNPDRGVEQYF.